This TCR beta chain was sequenced in a study of blood T cell repertoires in COVID-19. About the study: Spain, Italy and the United States supplied samples that represented acute and convalescent COVID-19.

TCRdb's copy holds only in-frame clones and misses some; the assay was immunoSEQ multiplex PCR. Seen here are 200,000 to 250,000 clones, just under 85% observed once, and the top ten hold over 14%. The sample taken for sequencing was PBMCs or T cells enriched from blood (not recorded which). This sequence was found in a man aged 40-49 years who had recovered from COVID-19.

The CDR3 DNA sequence: TGTGCCTGGAGTCCTAGCGGGAGTGTGTCCTACAATGAGCAGTTCTTC. As protein: CAWSPSGSVSYNEQFF. This chain links TRBV30 with TRBJ2-1; TRBD2 aligns across 10 bases. The CDR3 length is 16 residues. The germline gives CDR1 GTSNPN, CDR2 SVGIG (reference sequence). Trimming at V came to 2 bases and at J to 1 base, leaving 5 bases not matched to a gene. Together with reference TRBV30 and TRBJ2-1, the CDR3 gives the full variable domain: SQTIHQWPATLVQPVGSPLSLECTVEGTSNPNLYWYRQAAGRGLQLLFYSVGIGQISSEVPQNLSASRPQDRQFILSSKKLLLSDSGFYLCAWSPSGSVSYNEQFFGPGTRLTVL.